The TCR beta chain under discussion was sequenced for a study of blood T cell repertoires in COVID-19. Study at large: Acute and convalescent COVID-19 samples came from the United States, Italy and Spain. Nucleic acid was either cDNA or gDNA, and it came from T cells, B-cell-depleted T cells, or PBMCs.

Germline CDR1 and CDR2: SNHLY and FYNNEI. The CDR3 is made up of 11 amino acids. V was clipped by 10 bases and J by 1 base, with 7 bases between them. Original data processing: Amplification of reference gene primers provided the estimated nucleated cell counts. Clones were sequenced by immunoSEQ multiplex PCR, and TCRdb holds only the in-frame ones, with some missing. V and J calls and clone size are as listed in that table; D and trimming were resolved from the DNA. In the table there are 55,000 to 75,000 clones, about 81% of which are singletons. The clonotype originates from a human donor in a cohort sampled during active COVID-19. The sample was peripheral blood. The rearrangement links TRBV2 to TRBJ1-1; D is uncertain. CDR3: CATSRNTEAFF. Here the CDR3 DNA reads TGTGCCACCTCCCGGAACACTGAAGCTTTCTTT.